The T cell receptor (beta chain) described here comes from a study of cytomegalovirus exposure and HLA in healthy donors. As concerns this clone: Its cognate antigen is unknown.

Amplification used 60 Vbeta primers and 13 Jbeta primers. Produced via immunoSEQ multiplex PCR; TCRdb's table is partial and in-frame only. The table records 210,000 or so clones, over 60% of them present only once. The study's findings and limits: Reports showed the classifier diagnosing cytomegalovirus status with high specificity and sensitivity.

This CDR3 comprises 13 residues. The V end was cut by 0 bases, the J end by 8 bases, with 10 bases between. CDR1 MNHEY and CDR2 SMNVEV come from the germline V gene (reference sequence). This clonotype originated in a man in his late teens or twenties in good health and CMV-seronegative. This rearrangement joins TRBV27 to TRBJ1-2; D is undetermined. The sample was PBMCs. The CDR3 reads CASSLSSGLGYTF. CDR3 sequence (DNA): TGTGCCAGCAGTTTATCGTCGGGTTTGGGCTACACCTTC.